This T cell receptor (beta chain) was captured by sequencing in a study of blood T cell repertoires in COVID-19. Background on the study: From T cells, B-cell-depleted T cells, or PBMCs came the material, which was cDNA or gDNA.

This clone was seen only a few times. In the authors' workflow: Amplification with reference gene primers provided the estimates of nucleated cell counts. TCRdb's copy holds only in-frame clones and misses some; the assay was immunoSEQ multiplex PCR. V, J and clone size were drawn from that table, and D and trimming were deduced from the DNA. The profile shows around 430,000 clones, around 89% of them singletons. The CDR3 sequence is 14 residues long. The ends were cut back, 8 bases at V and 2 bases at J, with 15 bases in the middle. The germline CDR1 and CDR2 sequences are GTSNPN and SVGIG (reference sequence).

Sequencing was carried out using peripheral blood. This TCR was recovered from a woman aged 45 to 65 with COVID-19, enrolled during active disease. This chain connects TRBV30 to TRBJ2-2; D is perhaps TRBD1 (6 bases). The CDR3 nucleotides are TGTGCCCGGGGCTGGGGACACAACACCGGGGAGCTGTTTTTT. This sequence encodes CARGWGHNTGELFF.